This TCR beta chain was profiled in a study of T-cell memory formation after mild COVID-19. Study-wide context: For the most part, TCR clusters were specific to one donor. General study results and limits: Contracting CD4+ clones were located mainly in CM and EM, and CD8+ clones in EMRA.

This CDR3 comprises 13 residues. Germline CDR1 MRHNA, CDR2 SNTAGT. Trimming removed 2 bases at V and 15 bases at J, with 17 bases between. After 5'RACE with constant-segment primers, TCR alpha and TCR beta cDNA libraries carrying sample barcodes and UMIs were obtained. TCRdb recomputed calls from the 5' RACE reads with MiXCR, one row per CDR3 protein. Of 170,000 or so distinct CDR3 sequences detected, 20% to 25% appear once; the ten largest clones hold 23%. To note about this clonotype: The antigen is undetermined.

V gene TRBV6-4 combines with J gene TRBJ2-1, with a weak D call TRBD1 (5 bases). This receptor was identified in an adult woman who had mild COVID-19 (a few samples of this study predate the infection). Cell type and time point are not known. The sample was PBMCs or a T cell subset sorted from them (not recorded which). The CDR3 protein is CASSDTKGHRLFF. The CDR3 region has the DNA TGTGCCAGCAGTGACACGAAGGGGCATCGTTTGTTCTTC.